This T cell receptor beta chain was found in a study of control samples from healthy donors and cancer patients. CDR3 size: 15 residues. Germline lookup yields CDR1 ENHRY and CDR2 SYGVKD. The V end lost 2 bases, the J end lost 3 bases, and 13 bases lay between the germline ends. Produced via immunoSEQ multiplex PCR; TCRdb's table is partial and in-frame only. The sample consists of 150,000 to 200,000 clones, approximately 90% of them appearing once. This clone turned up a few times. This sample also contains other DNA sequences that code for the same CDR3. Sequencing used blood. V and J are TRBV10-3 and TRBJ1-1; perhaps TRBD1 as D (5 bases). The TCR sequence derives from a man aged 25 to 40 in good health. The CDR3 protein is CAISERQGGDTEAFF. The CDR3 DNA reads as TGTGCCATCAGTGAGAGGCAGGGCGGGGACACTGAAGCTTTCTTT.